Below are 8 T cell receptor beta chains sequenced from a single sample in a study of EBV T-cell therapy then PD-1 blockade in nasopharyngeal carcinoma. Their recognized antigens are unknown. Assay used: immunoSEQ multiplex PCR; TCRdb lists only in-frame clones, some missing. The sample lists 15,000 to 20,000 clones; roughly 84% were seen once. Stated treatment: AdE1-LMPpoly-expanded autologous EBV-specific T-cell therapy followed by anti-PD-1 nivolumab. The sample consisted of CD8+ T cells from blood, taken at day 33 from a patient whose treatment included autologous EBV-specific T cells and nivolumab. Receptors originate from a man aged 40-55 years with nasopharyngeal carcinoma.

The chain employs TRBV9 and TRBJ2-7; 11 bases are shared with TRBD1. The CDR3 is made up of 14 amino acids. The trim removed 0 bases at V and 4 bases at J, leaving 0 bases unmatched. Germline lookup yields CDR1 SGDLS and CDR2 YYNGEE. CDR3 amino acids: CASSVGDRGYEQYF. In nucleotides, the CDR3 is TGTGCCAGCAGCGTAGGGGACAGGGGGTACGAGCAGTACTTC.

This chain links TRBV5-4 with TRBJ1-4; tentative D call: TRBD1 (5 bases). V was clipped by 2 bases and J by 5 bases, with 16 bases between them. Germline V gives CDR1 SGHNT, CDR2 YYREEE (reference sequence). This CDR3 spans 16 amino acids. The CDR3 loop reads CASSLSVGRTNEKLFF. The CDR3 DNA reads TGTGCCAGCAGCTTATCAGTTGGACGGACAAATGAAAAACTGTTTTTT.

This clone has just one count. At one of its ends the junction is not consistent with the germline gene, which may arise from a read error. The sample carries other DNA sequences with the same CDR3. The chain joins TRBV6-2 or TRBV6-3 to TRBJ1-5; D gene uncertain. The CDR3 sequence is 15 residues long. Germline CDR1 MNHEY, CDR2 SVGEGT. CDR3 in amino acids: CASSLGRSSNQPQHF. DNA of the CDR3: TGTGCCAGCAGTCTCGGACGGTCTAGCAATCAGCCCCAGCATTTC.

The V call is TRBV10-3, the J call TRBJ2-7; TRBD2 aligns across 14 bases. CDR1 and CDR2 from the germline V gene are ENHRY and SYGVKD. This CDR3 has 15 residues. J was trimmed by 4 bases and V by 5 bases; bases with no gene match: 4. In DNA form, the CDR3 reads TGTGCCATCAGTCAGACTAGCGGGGGGGCTTACGAGCAGTACTTC. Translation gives CAISQTSGGAYEQYF.

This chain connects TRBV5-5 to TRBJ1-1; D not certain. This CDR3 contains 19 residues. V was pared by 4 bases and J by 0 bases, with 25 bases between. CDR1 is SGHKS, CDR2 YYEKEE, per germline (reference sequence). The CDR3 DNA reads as TGTGCCAGCAGCCCAAGAGCCACCGTACCCGATGGCATGAACACTGAAGCTTTCTTT. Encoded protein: CASSPRATVPDGMNTEAFF.

Written as DNA, the CDR3 is TGTGCCAGCAGCTGGGGTTCTTACGAGCAGTACTTC. This sequence encodes CASSWGSYEQYF. This chain joins TRBV5-4 and TRBJ2-7; no reliable D call. The V and J ends lost 3 bases and 4 bases respectively, with 8 bases between them. Per germline, CDR1 SGHNT and CDR2 YYREEE (reference sequence). The CDR3 totals 12 residues. Full variable domain (rest looked up from reference TRBV5-4 and TRBJ2-7): ETGVTQSPTHLIKTRGQQVTLRCSSQSGHNTVSWYQQALGQGPQFIFQYYREEENGRGNFPPRFSGLQFPNYSSELNVNALELDDSALYLCASSWGSYEQYFGPGTRLTVT.

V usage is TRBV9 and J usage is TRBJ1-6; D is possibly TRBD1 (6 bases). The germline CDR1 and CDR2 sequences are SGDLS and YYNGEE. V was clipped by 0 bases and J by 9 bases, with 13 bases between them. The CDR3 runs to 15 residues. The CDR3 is CASSVAVGGASPLHF. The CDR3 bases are TGTGCCAGCAGCGTAGCTGTGGGGGGGGCTTCACCCCTCCACTTT.

DNA of the CDR3: TGTGCCAGCAGTGAAGCGCTTCGGACCCTACAAGAGACCCAGTACTTC. It translates to CASSEALRTLQETQYF. The chain has TRBV6-1 and TRBJ2-5; D remains ambiguous. The CDR3 covers 16 residues. Per germline, CDR1 MNHNS and CDR2 SASEGT. The V and J ends lost 0 bases and 2 bases respectively, with 13 bases between them.